Below, 30 T cell receptor beta chains from the same sample are listed, as sequenced in a study of OX40 agonist ivuxolimab in advanced cancers. The protocol was immunoSEQ multiplex PCR, while the TCRdb copy is restricted to in-frame clones and leaves out a portion. The repertoire has tens of thousands of clones, 84% of them found once; the top ten carry 2% to 2.5%. This material consisted of CD4+ or CD8+ T cells sorted from blood, taken in a trial of the OX40 agonist ivuxolimab. Receptor source: an adult with an advanced solid tumor such as melanoma, head and neck, liver or kidney cancer.

The V call is TRBV19, the J call TRBJ1-4; D might be TRBD1 (5 bases). The V gene's germline CDR1 is LNHDA and CDR2 SQIVND (reference sequence). V lost 8 bases to trimming and J lost 0 bases, with 13 bases between them. CDR3 size: 15 residues. In DNA form, the CDR3 reads TGTGCCAGTGCCCGGGGGGGAACAACTAATGAAAAACTGTTTTTT. Protein product: CASARGGTTNEKLFF.

The V gene is TRBV19, the J gene TRBJ2-1; no clear D. In germline, CDR1 is LNHDA, CDR2 SQIVND (reference sequence). The CDR3 has 18 amino acids. The V and J ends lost 3 bases and 0 bases respectively, with 18 bases between them. Here the CDR3 reads CASSIMARIQSSYNEQFF. Here the CDR3 DNA reads TGTGCCAGTAGTATCATGGCCCGAATACAGAGCTCCTACAATGAGCAGTTCTTC.

This clone was seen only once. The rearrangement links TRBV6-1 to TRBJ1-1; no definite D call. Germline V CDR1 and CDR2: MNHNS, SASEGT. Between the trimmed V and J ends, which lost 5 bases and 4 bases, there was a span of 11 bases. The CDR3 covers 13 residues. This CDR3 is CASSPVEGTEAFF. The DNA of the CDR3 is TGTGCCAGCAGTCCTGTCGAGGGCACTGAAGCTTTCTTT.

V is TRBV6-6 and J is TRBJ2-7, with TRBD1 matching 10 bases. The ends lost 1 base at V and 3 bases at J; junction bases unmatched: 6. Germline V lookup: CDR1 MNHNY, CDR2 SVGAGI (reference sequence). The CDR3 spans 16 residues. CDR3 in amino acids: CASSYLSTGGGYEQYF. The CDR3 nucleotides read TGTGCCAGCAGTTACTTATCGACAGGGGGCGGCTACGAGCAGTACTTC.

Details on this clone: In the same sample, other DNA sequences code for this CDR3. The chain joins TRBV15 to TRBJ1-1; a possible D gene is TRBD1 (5 bases). Germline V gene lookup returns CDR1 LNHNV and CDR2 YYDKDF (reference sequence). Trimming removed 0 bases from V and 0 bases from J, with 8 bases in between. There are 15 residues in the CDR3. In DNA form, the CDR3 reads TGTGCCACCAGCAGAGAAAAGGGGTTGAACACTGAAGCTTTCTTT. This encodes CATSREKGLNTEAFF.

This clone was observed a handful of times. The chain uses TRBV7-9 and TRBJ1-1, with D hard to call. CDR1 and CDR2 from the germline V gene are SEHNR and FQNEAQ (reference sequence). V was shortened by 2 bases and J by 1 base, with 5 bases between the two germline ends. The CDR3 is 13 amino acids. In DNA, the CDR3 is TGTGCCAGCAGCTTAATGGGGAACACTGAAGCTTTCTTT. Encoded protein: CASSLMGNTEAFF.

The chain couples TRBV7-9 to TRBJ2-3; D might be TRBD1 or TRBD2, each matching 6 bases. CDR1 SEHNR and CDR2 FQNEAQ come from the germline V gene (reference sequence). The CDR3 is made up of 16 amino acids. V lost 11 bases and J lost 0, with 21 bases in between. The CDR3 here is CAQISWAGQSTDTQYF. For the CDR3, the DNA is TGTGCCCAGATCTCATGGGCGGGACAAAGCACAGATACGCAGTATTTT.

J is TRBJ2-4 and V is TRBV10-3, with D tentatively TRBD1 (6 bases). Trimming stripped 4 bases from V and 7 bases from J, with 14 bases between. The CDR3 runs 14 residues. The germline CDR1 and CDR2 sequences are ENHRY and SYGVKD. Here the CDR3 reads CAISGPGQRNIQYF. CDR3 nucleotide sequence: TGTGCCATCAGTGGGCCCGGACAGCGGAACATTCAGTACTTC.

The chain links TRBV11-2 to TRBJ1-2, with a weak D call TRBD1 (5 bases). CDR1 SGHAT and CDR2 FQNNGV come from the germline V gene. Deletions cut 1 base from V and 1 base from J, with 16 bases between. CDR3 length: 17 amino acids. This chain's CDR3 is CASSLGRWGDSNYGYTF. DNA for the CDR3: TGTGCCAGCAGCTTAGGTCGGTGGGGTGACAGTAACTATGGCTACACCTTC.

The chain uses TRBV21-1 and TRBJ1-1. TRBV21-1 is recorded as a pseudogene. CDR3 length equals 19 residues. CDR3 loop: CASSKDIRTLGGADTEAFF. The CDR3 DNA follows: TGTGCCAGCAGCAAAGACATTCGTACGTTGGGGGGCGCGGACACTGAAGCTTTCTTT.

The V and J genes are TRBV19 and TRBJ2-1; the D gene is possibly TRBD2 (6 bases). V gave up 4 bases and J gave up 8 bases, with 18 bases separating them. The CDR3 extends over 15 amino acids. The V gene's germline CDR1 is LNHDA and CDR2 SQIVND (reference sequence). CDR3 residues: CASSTRGGTPDEQFF. CDR3 nucleotides: TGTGCCAGTAGTACTAGGGGCGGGACCCCTGATGAGCAGTTCTTC.

This rearrangement joins TRBV19 to TRBJ1-2; D is unclear. Germline V gene lookup returns CDR1 LNHDA and CDR2 SQIVND (reference sequence). V was trimmed by 3 bases and J by 4 bases, leaving 21 bases between them. The CDR3 totals 17 residues. The CDR3 DNA follows: TGTGCCAGTAGTATTAGGTGGTTGAAGCGTCGACTCTATGGCTACACCTTC. It translates to CASSIRWLKRRLYGYTF.

The gene calls are TRBV4-1 and TRBJ2-7; 8 bases agree with TRBD2. Trimming cost V 1 base and J 6 bases; bases outside gene matches: 14. Germline CDR1 is MGHRA and CDR2 is YSYEKL. The CDR3 has 17 residues. The CDR3 loop is CASSQAAAEAGGGEQYF. CDR3 DNA sequence: TGCGCCAGCAGCCAAGCCGCTGCGGAGGCGGGAGGCGGCGAGCAGTACTTC.

The chain links TRBV9 to TRBJ1-1; D is undetermined. Germline lookup yields CDR1 SGDLS and CDR2 YYNGEE. Between the trimmed V and J ends, which lost 3 bases and 1 base, there was a span of 10 bases. The CDR3 loop spans 14 amino acids. In DNA, the CDR3 is TGTGCCAGCAGCGCTTATTCACGGAACACTGAAGCTTTCTTT. Protein sequence: CASSAYSRNTEAFF.

This chain links TRBV7-8 with TRBJ1-3, with TRBD1 matching over 8 bases. The germline V gene encodes CDR1 SGHVS and CDR2 FQNEAQ. Trimming at V came to 3 bases and at J to 3 bases, leaving 1 base not matched to a gene. This CDR3 has 14 amino acids. Here the CDR3 DNA reads TGTGCCAGCAGCTTGGGACAGGATGGAAACACCATATATTTT. Its translation is CASSLGQDGNTIYF. The full variable domain, with the rest looked up from reference TRBV7-8 and TRBJ1-3, is GAGVSQSPRYKVAKRGQDVALRCDPISGHVSLFWYQQALGQGPEFLTYFQNEAQLDKSGLPSDRFFAERPEGSVSTLKIQRTQQEDSAVYLCASSLGQDGNTIYFGEGSWLTVV.

V is TRBV28 and J is TRBJ1-1, with a possible D match to TRBD1 (5 bases). The CDR3 totals 14 residues. Germline V gives CDR1 MDHEN, CDR2 SYDVKM. Trimming took off 4 bases at V and 6 bases at J, with 15 bases between the two ends. Here the CDR3 reads CASSWDPRRAEAFF. Written as DNA, the CDR3 is TGTGCCAGCAGTTGGGACCCGCGCCGGGCTGAAGCTTTCTTT.

This clone was seen only a few times. The V and J genes are TRBV4-3 and TRBJ1-2; tentative D call: TRBD1 (5 bases). CDR3 length: 15 residues. Trimming took off 1 base at V and 4 bases at J, with 13 bases between the two ends. CDR1 LGHNA and CDR2 YSLEER come from the germline V gene. This chain's CDR3 is CASSQGGTESYGYTF. The CDR3 DNA reads TGCGCCAGCAGCCAAGGGGGGACGGAAAGCTATGGCTACACCTTC.

The chain is built from TRBV6-6 and TRBJ1-5; D gene ambiguous. The length of the CDR3 is 12 residues. The V end lost 8 bases, the J end lost 4 bases, and 9 bases lay between the germline ends. CDR1 and CDR2 from the germline V gene are MNHNY and SVGAGI (reference sequence). Written as DNA, the CDR3 is TGTGCCAGCTCCCGGGCGAATCAGCCCCAGCATTTT. This sequence encodes CASSRANQPQHF.

Comment on this clone: Additional DNA sequences in this sample encode the identical CDR3. The CDR3 region has the DNA TGTGCCAGCAGCCCGACAGGGACCACCTACGAGCAGTACTTC. It codes for CASSPTGTTYEQYF. The chain links TRBV11-3 to TRBJ2-7; 7 bases match TRBD1. With 5 bases clipped from V and 2 bases from J, the junction kept 6 bases outside the gene matches. The CDR3 sequence is 14 residues long. The germline gives CDR1 SGHNT, CDR2 YENEEA.

This chain connects TRBV7-2 to TRBJ2-5, with D possibly matching TRBD2 (5 bases). V was trimmed by 5 bases and J by 7 bases, leaving 20 bases between them. The CDR3 length is 15 residues. Germline CDR1 and CDR2: SGHTA and FQGNSA. The CDR3 spells CASSARAGVSVTQYF. The CDR3 bases are TGTGCCAGCAGCGCCCGGGCGGGTGTGTCCGTGACCCAGTACTTC. Full variable domain (missing parts from reference TRBV7-2 and TRBJ2-5): GAGVSQSPSNKVTEKGKDVELRCDPISGHTALYWYRQSLGQGLEFLIYFQGNSAPDKSGLPSDRFSAERTGGSVSTLTIQRTQQEDSAVYLCASSARAGVSVTQYFGPGTRLLVL.

This chain joins TRBV10-3 and TRBJ2-6; D gene ambiguous. Germline CDR1 reads ENHRY; CDR2 reads SYGVKD. V lost 4 bases to trimming and J lost 0 bases, with 7 bases between them. CDR3 size: 15 residues. CDR3 DNA: TGTGCCATCAGTGGCGCCAGCTCTGGGGCCAACGTCCTGACTTTC. Encoded protein: CAISGASSGANVLTF.

As DNA, the CDR3 is TGCGCCAGCAGGGAGACACCCTATAGCAATCAGCCCCAGCATTTT. It codes for CASRETPYSNQPQHF. V is TRBV10-2 and J is TRBJ1-5; no firm D call. The ends were cut back, 6 bases at V and 0 bases at J, with 12 bases in the middle. There are 15 residues in the CDR3. Per germline, CDR1 WSHSY and CDR2 SAAADI.

The V and J genes are TRBV15 and TRBJ1-6; D gene unclear. V lost 3 bases, J lost 6 bases, and 6 bases lay in between. The CDR3 contains 13 residues. Germline loops: CDR1 LNHNV, CDR2 YYDKDF (reference sequence). CDR3 sequence (DNA): TGTGCCACCAGCAGGGGCAGTAATTCACCCCTCCACTTT. It translates to CATSRGSNSPLHF.

There are a few counts of this clone. Here the CDR3 reads CASRRYRGKAFF. CDR3 nucleotide sequence: TGTGCCAGCAGACGATACAGGGGGAAAGCTTTCTTT. The chain has TRBV11-2 and TRBJ1-1, with 8 bases lining up with TRBD1. V shed 6 bases, J shed 9 bases, and the junction held 6 bases outside the gene matches. Germline loops: CDR1 SGHAT, CDR2 FQNNGV. The CDR3 totals 12 residues.

The V call is TRBV5-6, the J call TRBJ2-3; no reliable D call. V lost 4 bases, J lost 2 bases, and 14 bases lay in between. Germline-derived CDR1 and CDR2 are SGHDT and YYEEEE. This CDR3 contains 15 residues. The CDR3 loop is CASSRLAAATDTQYF. In DNA form, the CDR3 reads TGTGCCAGCAGCCGCCTCGCCGCCGCCACAGATACGCAGTATTTT.

Regarding this clone: The same CDR3 is also encoded by other DNA sequences in this sample. The rearrangement uses TRBV2 and TRBJ2-3; the D gene could be TRBD1 or TRBD2 (5 bases each). CDR1 and CDR2 (germline): SNHLY, FYNNEI. This CDR3 is 14 amino acids long. Between the trimmed V and J ends, which lost 6 bases and 3 bases, there was a span of 13 bases. The CDR3 coding sequence is TGTGCCAGCAGGCCGGGGCTAGTGACAGATACGCAGTATTTT. Its protein is CASRPGLVTDTQYF.

V and J are TRBV5-1 and TRBJ1-6; 10 bases line up with TRBD1. The germline gives CDR1 SGHRS, CDR2 YFSETQ. The CDR3 is 14 amino acids. Trimming took 4 bases from V and 7 from J; bases not matched to a gene: 2. The CDR3 coding sequence is TGCGCCAGCAGCGCGGGACAGGGGAATTCACCCCTCCACTTT. Its translation is CASSAGQGNSPLHF.

The rearrangement uses TRBV27 and TRBJ2-3; D remains unclear. CDR1 MNHEY and CDR2 SMNVEV come from the germline V gene (reference sequence). Trimming left V 2 bases short and J 3 bases short, with 6 bases between. This CDR3 is built from 13 residues. CDR3 protein: CASSLDGTDTQYF. The CDR3 DNA reads as TGTGCCAGCAGTTTAGATGGGACAGATACGCAGTATTTT.

The CDR3 spells CASSPRYEQYF. CDR3 sequence (DNA): TGTGCCAGCAGTCCCAGATACGAGCAGTACTTC. J is TRBJ2-7 and V is TRBV28; D not resolved. The V gene's germline CDR1 is MDHEN and CDR2 SYDVKM. This CDR3 contains 11 residues. The V gene lost 5 bases and the J gene lost 4 bases, with 6 bases spanning the gap.

The CDR3 coding sequence is TGTGCCAGTAGTATACTAGCGCCTTACTACAATGAGCAGTTCTTC. This gives the protein CASSILAPYYNEQFF. The chain employs TRBV19 and TRBJ2-1; perhaps TRBD2 as D (6 bases). Germline V gene data show CDR1 as LNHDA and CDR2 as SQIVND (reference sequence). The CDR3 spans 15 residues. The germline V and J ends were trimmed by 2 bases and 3 bases, with 11 bases remaining between them. The complete variable domain, with remaining parts taken from reference TRBV19 and TRBJ2-1, reads DGGITQSPKYLFRKEGQNVTLSCEQNLNHDAMYWYRQDPGQGLRLIYYSQIVNDFQKGDIAEGYSVSREKKESFPLTVTSAQKNPTAFYLCASSILAPYYNEQFFGPGTRLTVL.